Shown below are 28 T cell receptor beta chains from a single sample sequenced in a study of shared clonotypes between healthy human individuals. TCRdb's table, derived via immunoSEQ multiplex PCR, lists solely in-frame clones and lacks some. The data show 1,400,000 or so clones, around 98.5% seen once. Sequenced input: naive CD4+ T cells sorted from blood. Stated subset: CD45RA+ positively selected. All receptors come from a man younger than 45 in good health.

This chain joins TRBV5-1 and TRBJ2-1; TRBD2 aligns across 11 bases. Germline V lookup: CDR1 SGHRS, CDR2 YFSETQ. V lost 4 bases and J lost 7; bases outside the gene matches: 16. The CDR3 covers 18 residues. The CDR3 DNA sequence: TGCGCCAGCAGCCCGTTCGTGTCCGGGACTAGCGGAGGTAATGAGCAGTTCTTC. Translating gives CASSPFVSGTSGGNEQFF.

V usage is TRBV9 and J usage is TRBJ1-5, with D tentatively TRBD1 (6 bases). The CDR3 contains 15 residues. Germline CDR1 SGDLS, CDR2 YYNGEE. V lost 0 bases and J 7 bases, leaving 14 bases between the germline ends. CDR3 sequence reads: CASSVDGYRAQPQHF. CDR3 sequence (DNA): TGTGCCAGCAGCGTAGATGGATACAGGGCACAGCCCCAGCATTTT.

V and J are TRBV4-3 and TRBJ2-7, with D hard to call. With 2 bases removed from V and 5 bases from J, the gap between germline ends came to 10 bases. The CDR3 loop spans 13 amino acids. Germline CDR1 and CDR2: LGHNA and YSLEER. CDR3 nucleotides: TGCGCCAGCAGCCAACTGTATTTCGACGAGCAGTACTTC. It yields the protein CASSQLYFDEQYF.

The chain joins TRBV6-1 to TRBJ2-2; D gene uncertain. The CDR3 consists of 16 residues. Germline V gene data show CDR1 as MNHNS and CDR2 as SASEGT. V dropped 4 bases and J dropped 0 bases, with 12 bases sitting between them. The CDR3 nucleotides are TGTGCCAGCAGTGGTCTGTCGGTCGCGAACACCGGGGAGCTGTTTTTT. It encodes CASSGLSVANTGELFF.

The rearrangement links TRBV2 to TRBJ1-5; 8 bases are a match to TRBD1. The trim removed 6 bases at V and 4 bases at J, leaving 8 bases unmatched. This CDR3 has 15 amino acids. Germline V gene lookup returns CDR1 SNHLY and CDR2 FYNNEI. The DNA of the CDR3 is TGTGCCAGCAGGCCCCTGGACAGGGATAATCAGCCCCAGCATTTT. Its protein is CASRPLDRDNQPQHF.

This rearrangement joins TRBV27 to TRBJ1-5; TRBD1 is a possible D gene (6 bases). Germline V gene sequence: CDR1 MNHEY, CDR2 SMNVEV (reference sequence). The CDR3 length is 14 residues. The ends were cut back, 5 bases at V and 8 bases at J, with 16 bases in the middle. CDR3 amino acids: CASSEGGGMEPQHF. In nucleotides, the CDR3 is TGTGCCAGCAGTGAAGGAGGGGGTATGGAGCCCCAGCATTTT.

This clone was recorded once. The V and J genes are TRBV18 and TRBJ1-4, with no clear D. The CDR3 length is 14 residues. Germline V gene data show CDR1 as KGHSH and CDR2 as LQKENI. V lost 2 bases to trimming and J lost 8 bases, with 12 bases between them. The chain's CDR3 is CASSPRRVGEKLFF. As DNA, the CDR3 is TGTGCCAGCTCACCAAGGAGGGTAGGGGAAAAACTGTTTTTT.

This sequence joins TRBV10-3 and TRBJ2-7; TRBD1 aligns across 12 bases. CDR1 and CDR2 from the germline V gene are ENHRY and SYGVKD. The CDR3 consists of 15 residues. Losses at the gene ends were 8 bases for V and 2 bases for J; bases not matched to a gene: 7. CDR3 region: CAIRGQGAETYEQYF. In DNA, the CDR3 is TGTGCCATCCGGGGACAGGGGGCTGAGACCTACGAGCAGTACTTC.

The rearrangement uses TRBV18 and TRBJ2-7; 9 nucleotides match TRBD1. The trim removed 3 bases at V and 2 bases at J, leaving 23 bases unmatched. The CDR3 consists of 21 residues. Per the germline V gene, CDR1 is KGHSH and CDR2 is LQKENI. CDR3 nucleotide sequence: TGTGCCAGCTCACCTAAACACTCTTCGGGGACAGGGTCATTTTCTGCCTACGAGCAGTACTTC. It yields the protein CASSPKHSSGTGSFSAYEQYF.

The chain combines TRBV11-3 with TRBJ2-7; D ambiguous. The germline gives CDR1 SGHNT, CDR2 YENEEA. There are 14 residues in the CDR3. Trimming took 1 base from V and 7 from J, leaving 14 bases between them. The CDR3 DNA reads TGTGCCAGCAGCTTAGGAGGTGGCCTCGAGGAGCAGTACTTC. Protein product: CASSLGGGLEEQYF.

V is TRBV7-2 and J is TRBJ2-5; 11 bases are shared with TRBD1. The CDR3 is 16 amino acids. Germline V gives CDR1 SGHTA, CDR2 FQGNSA. V trimming: 3 bases; J trimming: 4 bases; junction bases outside the gene matches: 7. The CDR3 DNA follows: TGTGCCAGCAGCTTTACGGGACAGGGGGGTCGAGAGACCCAGTACTTC. This encodes CASSFTGQGGRETQYF.

The chain links TRBV28 to TRBJ1-5; a possible D gene is TRBD1 (5 bases). Trimming cost V 10 bases and J 2 bases, with 21 bases left between them. The CDR3 spans 16 residues. Germline V gene sequence: CDR1 MDHEN, CDR2 SYDVKM. CDR3 sequence reads: CATHLRQSRGNQPQHF. The CDR3 DNA follows: TGTGCCACCCACCTCCGACAGAGTCGGGGCAATCAGCCCCAGCATTTT.

The CDR3 DNA sequence: TGTGCCAGCAGTTTGTTACAGGGGAGATCCTACAATGAGCAGTTCTTC. Its protein product is CASSLLQGRSYNEQFF. This chain uses TRBV27 with TRBJ2-1; 7 bases match TRBD1. Germline lookup yields CDR1 MNHEY and CDR2 SMNVEV (reference sequence). The V segment lost 3 bases and the J segment 1 base; nucleotides outside the gene matches: 6. This CDR3 spans 16 amino acids.

CDR3 protein: CASSFKGGTEAFF. CDR3 nucleotides: TGTGCCAGCAGCTTCAAGGGAGGCACTGAAGCTTTCTTT. The chain joins TRBV9 to TRBJ1-1; D ambiguous. V gave up 4 bases and J gave up 4 bases, with 11 bases separating them. The CDR3 loop spans 13 amino acids. CDR1 SGDLS and CDR2 YYNGEE come from the germline V gene. Full variable domain (outside the CDR3, taken from reference TRBV9 and TRBJ1-1): DSGVTQTPKHLITATGQRVTLRCSPRSGDLSVYWYQQSLDQGLQFLIQYYNGEERAKGNILERFSAQQFPDLHSELNLSSLELGDSALYFCASSFKGGTEAFFGQGTRLTVV.

A word on this clone: This sample includes further DNA sequences coding for the same CDR3. This chain uses TRBV18 with TRBJ2-7; D may be TRBD1 (6 bases). V was trimmed by 3 bases and J by 7 bases, leaving 10 bases between them. CDR3 size: 12 residues. CDR1 is KGHSH, CDR2 LQKENI, per germline. Written as DNA, the CDR3 is TGTGCCAGCTCACCCGCAGGGGATGAGCAGTACTTC. This encodes CASSPAGDEQYF.

This chain links TRBV5-6 with TRBJ2-5; no clear D. V shed 0 bases and J shed 7 bases, with 10 bases lying between them. The CDR3 is 13 amino acids. Germline V lookup: CDR1 SGHDT, CDR2 YYEEEE. CDR3 sequence (DNA): TGTGCCAGCAGCTTGGGCCCTCTAGGGACCCAGTACTTC. Its protein is CASSLGPLGTQYF. Based on the CDR3 plus reference TRBV5-6 and TRBJ2-5, the full variable domain is DAGVTQSPTHLIKTRGQQVTLRCSPKSGHDTVSWYQQALGQGPQFIFQYYEEEERQRGNFPDRFSGHQFPNYSSELNVNALLLGDSALYLCASSLGPLGTQYFGPGTRLLVL.

In the case of this clone: The identical CDR3 is also encoded by other nucleotide sequences in the sample. V usage is TRBV15 and J usage is TRBJ2-1, with D unclear. The V end lost 9 bases, the J end lost 1 base, and 10 bases lay between the germline ends. The CDR3 sequence is 13 residues long. Germline V lookup: CDR1 LNHNV, CDR2 YYDKDF (reference sequence). CDR3 DNA sequence: TGTGCCACGTCTAGAAGGTCCTACAATGAGCAGTTCTTC. Its protein is CATSRRSYNEQFF.

V usage is TRBV5-5 and J usage is TRBJ2-2; D is ambiguous. Germline V gene data show CDR1 as SGHKS and CDR2 as YYEKEE (reference sequence). This CDR3 spans 15 amino acids. Trimming took 0 bases from V and 4 from J, leaving 10 bases between them. The CDR3 sequence: CASSLASRSTGELFF. The CDR3 nucleotides are TGTGCCAGCAGCTTGGCGAGCCGGTCCACCGGGGAGCTGTTTTTT.

With respect to this clone: The sample contains more than one DNA sequence encoding this CDR3. The rearrangement joins TRBV7-9 to TRBJ2-2; D unresolved. CDR3 length equals 11 residues. The V gene's germline CDR1 is SEHNR and CDR2 FQNEAQ (reference sequence). The ends were cut back, 5 bases at V and 5 bases at J, with 3 bases in the middle. CDR3 nucleotide sequence: TGTGCCAGCAGCCCAACCGGGGAGCTGTTTTTT. This codes for CASSPTGELFF. The variable domain in full, with the rest retrieved from reference TRBV7-9 and TRBJ2-2, is DTGVSQNPRHKITKRGQNVTFRCDPISEHNRLYWYRQTLGQGPEFLTYFQNEAQLEKSRLLSDRFSAERPKGSFSTLEIQRTEQGDSAMYLCASSPTGELFFGEGSRLTVL.

This sequence joins TRBV2 and TRBJ1-2, with 7 bases lining up with TRBD1. J lost 4 bases, V lost 6 bases, and 11 bases had no gene match. The CDR3 extends over 15 amino acids. Per germline, CDR1 SNHLY and CDR2 FYNNEI. CDR3 sequence (DNA): TGTGCCAGCAGCCCCCGACAGGGAATTGGCTATGGCTACACCTTC. This translates into CASSPRQGIGYGYTF.

CDR3: CASRSRTSEDEQFF. For the CDR3, the DNA is TGTGCCAGCAGATCTCGGACTAGCGAGGATGAGCAGTTCTTC. V gene TRBV27 combines with J gene TRBJ2-1; 9 bases agree with TRBD2. CDR1 and CDR2 from the germline V gene are MNHEY and SMNVEV (reference sequence). V was clipped by 6 bases and J by 8 bases; unmatched bases: 8. The CDR3 consists of 14 residues.

The rearrangement uses TRBV2 and TRBJ1-4; 7 nucleotides align to TRBD1. V shed 5 bases and J 6 bases; nucleotides not matched to a gene: 12. Looked up from germline, CDR1 is SNHLY and CDR2 is FYNNEI. The CDR3 contains 16 residues. The CDR3 protein is CASSRDSPGRDEKLFF. CDR3 nucleotide sequence: TGTGCCAGCAGTCGGGACAGCCCCGGCAGGGATGAAAAACTGTTTTTT.

The chain recombines TRBV6-6 with TRBJ2-2, with D uncertain. The ends were cut back, 7 bases at V and 7 bases at J, with 13 bases in the middle. CDR3 length equals 13 residues. The V gene's germline CDR1 is MNHNY and CDR2 SVGAGI (reference sequence). CDR3 coding DNA: TGTGCCAGCACCCACATGGGGATCGGGGAGCTGTTTTTT. This sequence encodes CASTHMGIGELFF.

The gene calls are TRBV4-3 and TRBJ2-3; TRBD1 matches at 9 bases. The J segment lost 5 bases and the V segment lost 0 bases, leaving 9 bases of the junction unmatched. This CDR3 contains 17 residues. Germline CDR1 and CDR2: LGHNA and YSLEER. The CDR3 spells CASSQDQGTGTIDTQYF. CDR3 DNA: TGCGCCAGCAGCCAAGATCAAGGGACAGGGACGATAGATACGCAGTATTTT.

This clone came up a few times. The junction differs from germline at one of its ends, possibly a read error. This chain joins TRBV19 and TRBJ2-3, with a tentative D call TRBD2 (6 bases). Germline V gene lookup returns CDR1 LNHDA and CDR2 SQIVND (reference sequence). CDR3 size: 14 residues. CDR3 sequence: CASSIADNLRTQYF. The CDR3, as DNA: TGTGCCAGTAGCATAGCGGACAATCTAAGAACGCAGTATTTT.

Turning to this clone: The sample contains more than one DNA sequence encoding this CDR3. The chain employs TRBV5-1 and TRBJ1-2; D remains unclear. This CDR3 contains 14 residues. Germline values: CDR1 SGHRS, CDR2 YFSETQ. The V gene lost 0 bases and the J gene lost 2 bases, with 8 bases spanning the gap. CDR3 nucleotides: TGCGCCAGCAGCTTGGGACTAACAAACTATGGCTACACCTTC. As protein: CASSLGLTNYGYTF.

This rearrangement joins TRBV10-3 to TRBJ1-2, with D unresolved. The CDR3 runs to 15 residues. Trimming removed 4 bases at V and 3 bases at J, with 15 bases between. CDR1 is ENHRY, CDR2 SYGVKD, per germline. DNA of the CDR3: TGTGCCATCAGTGTCGCCCGGGGTATTGACTATGGCTACACCTTC. This translates into CAISVARGIDYGYTF.

The V and J genes are TRBV28 and TRBJ2-2; D is perhaps TRBD1 (6 bases). With 7 bases removed from V and 4 bases from J, the gap between germline ends came to 10 bases. The CDR3 length is 13 residues. The V gene's germline CDR1 is MDHEN and CDR2 SYDVKM. The CDR3 DNA reads TGTGCCAGCACGGACAGTGTCACCGGGGAGCTGTTTTTT. It translates to CASTDSVTGELFF.